A selection of T cell receptor beta chains follows, all from one sample in a study of blood T cell repertoires in COVID-19. Produced via immunoSEQ multiplex PCR; TCRdb's table is partial and in-frame only. The sample comprises approximately 170,000 clones, around nine tenths of which are singletons, and more than 0.75% rests with the top ten. The sample was PBMCs or T cells enriched from blood (not recorded which). The receptor set was obtained from a woman between 18 and 29 years old who had recovered from COVID-19. CDR3s include the opening cysteine and the closing phenylalanine or tryptophan. Each record gives: CDR3 protein, CDR3 DNA, J gene, D gene, V gene, clone size. The D gene is left open where the match is weak. Clone size is stated in some rows and not others, as once, few, many or a class when expanded.

CSVEIAGGGRETQYF | TGCAGCGTTGAGATAGCGGGAGGAGGGCGAGAGACCCAGTACTTC | TRBJ2-5 | TRBD2 | TRBV29-1 | .
CASSARLAGENIQYF | TGTGCCAGCAGCGCCCGACTAGCGGGAGAGAACATTCAGTACTTC | TRBJ2-4 | TRBD2 | TRBV5-5 | .
CASSLQAGGTYEQYF | TGTGCCAGTAGTTTACAAGCGGGAGGAACCTACGAGCAGTACTTC | TRBJ2-7 | TRBD2 | TRBV19 | few
CASSSRDFGETQYF | TGTGCCAGTAGTAGCAGGGATTTTGGGGAGACCCAGTACTTC | TRBJ2-5 | . | TRBV19 | .
CSVEERQGRKLFF | TGCAGCGTTGAAGAAAGACAGGGGCGAAAACTGTTTTTT | TRBJ1-4 | TRBD1 | TRBV29-1 | .
CAISHYTGDNEQFF | TGTGCCATCAGCCACTACACAGGAGACAATGAGCAGTTCTTC | TRBJ2-1 | . | TRBV10-3 | .
CASSLLLPGQGENFRETQYF | TGTGCCAGCAGTCTACTACTCCCGGGACAGGGAGAAAACTTTCGGGAGACCCAGTACTTC | TRBJ2-5 | TRBD1 | TRBV28 | .
CASSLDTGFSTDTQYF | TGTGCCAGCAGCTTAGACACGGGATTTAGCACAGATACGCAGTATTTT | TRBJ2-3 | . | TRBV7-2 | .
CASSLGRLAGVSPKDEQFF | TGTGCCAGCAGCTTAGGGCGGCTAGCGGGAGTCAGCCCGAAGGATGAGCAGTTCTTC | TRBJ2-1 | TRBD2 | TRBV7-9 | once
CASSVSLAGDPFREQYF | TGTGCCAGCAGTGTATCCCTAGCGGGAGACCCGTTTCGTGAGCAGTACTTC | TRBJ2-7 | TRBD2 | TRBV2 | .
CASSSQGAREKLFF | TGTGCCAGCTCATCCCAGGGGGCCCGTGAAAAACTGTTTTTT | TRBJ1-4 | TRBD1 | TRBV18 | once
CASSEVGGSPNQPQHF | TGTGCCAGCAGTGAAGTAGGAGGGTCTCCCAATCAGCCCCAGCATTTT | TRBJ1-5 | . | TRBV6-1 | .
CASSEAGAGGSSPLHF | TGTGCCAGCAGTGAAGCGGGGGCAGGGGGCAGTTCACCCCTCCACTTT | TRBJ1-6 | TRBD1 | TRBV6-1 | .
CASSEDSSYNEQFF | TGTGCCAGCAGTGAGGACAGCTCCTACAATGAGCAGTTCTTC | TRBJ2-1 | . | TRBV6-4 | .
CASSFQKGGAVEQYF | TGTGCCAGCAGTTTCCAAAAGGGGGGGGCAGTCGAGCAGTACTTC | TRBJ2-7 | . | TRBV28 | .
CASSREGSYGYTF | TGCGCCAGCAGCCGCGAGGGATCCTATGGCTACACCTTC | TRBJ1-2 | . | TRBV5-1 | .
CASSPGTGNQPQHF | TGTGCCAGCTCACCAGGGACAGGCAATCAGCCCCAGCATTTT | TRBJ1-5 | TRBD1 | TRBV18 | .
CASSTISGKVYEQYF | TGTGCCAGCAGTACAATTAGCGGGAAAGTGTACGAGCAGTACTTC | TRBJ2-7 | TRBD2 | TRBV6-5 | .
CASRTTGTSSYEQYF | TGTGCCAGCAGGACTACCGGGACTAGCTCCTACGAGCAGTACTTC | TRBJ2-7 | TRBD2 | TRBV28 | .
CASSSGLAEDYNEQFF | TGTGCCAGCAGCTCGGGACTAGCGGAAGACTACAATGAGCAGTTCTTC | TRBJ2-1 | TRBD2 | TRBV5-6 | .
CAISGGAEEGANYGYTF | TGTGCCATCAGCGGAGGGGCTGAGGAGGGGGCGAACTATGGCTACACCTTC | TRBJ1-2 | TRBD1 | TRBV10-3 | .
CASSLDRRDNEKLFF | TGTGCCAGCAGCTTGGACAGGAGAGATAATGAAAAACTGTTTTTT | TRBJ1-4 | TRBD1 | TRBV28 | .
CASSGRLAGGGTDTQYF | TGTGCCAGCAGCGGCCGACTAGCGGGAGGAGGTACAGATACGCAGTATTTT | TRBJ2-3 | TRBD2 | TRBV11-3 | .
CASSEVSTDTQYF | TGTGCCAGCAGTGAAGTAAGCACAGATACGCAGTATTTT | TRBJ2-3 | . | TRBV6-1 | .
CASSFGVAEAFF | TGTGCCAGCAGCTTTGGAGTGGCTGAAGCTTTCTTT | TRBJ1-1 | . | TRBV7-2 | .
CATSARLDSYEQYF | TGTGCCACCAGCGCTCGACTAGATTCTTACGAGCAGTACTTC | TRBJ2-7 | . | TRBV15 | .